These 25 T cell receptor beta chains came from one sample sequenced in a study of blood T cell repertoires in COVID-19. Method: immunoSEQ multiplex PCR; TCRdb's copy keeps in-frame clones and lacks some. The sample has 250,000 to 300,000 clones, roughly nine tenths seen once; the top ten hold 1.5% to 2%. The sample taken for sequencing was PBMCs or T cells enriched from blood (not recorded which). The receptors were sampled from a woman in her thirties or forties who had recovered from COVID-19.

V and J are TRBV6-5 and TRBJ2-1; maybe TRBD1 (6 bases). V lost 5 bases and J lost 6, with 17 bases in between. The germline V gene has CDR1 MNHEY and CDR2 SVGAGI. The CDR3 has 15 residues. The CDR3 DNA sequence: TGTGCCAGCAGTCGGGACACCTGGACCAGCAATGAGCAGTTCTTC. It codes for CASSRDTWTSNEQFF.

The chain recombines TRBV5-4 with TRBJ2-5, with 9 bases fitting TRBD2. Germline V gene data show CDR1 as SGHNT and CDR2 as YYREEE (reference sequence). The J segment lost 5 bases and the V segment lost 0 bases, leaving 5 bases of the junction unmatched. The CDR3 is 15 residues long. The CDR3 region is CASSLGGLARETQYF. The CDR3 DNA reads TGTGCCAGCAGCTTGGGGGGACTAGCACGGGAGACCCAGTACTTC.

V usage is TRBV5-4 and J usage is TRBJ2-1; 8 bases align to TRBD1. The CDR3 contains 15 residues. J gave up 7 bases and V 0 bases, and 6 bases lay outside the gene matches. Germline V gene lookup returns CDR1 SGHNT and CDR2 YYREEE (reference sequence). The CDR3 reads CASSLAGDRHNEQFF. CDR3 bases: TGTGCCAGCAGCTTGGCAGGGGACAGGCATAATGAGCAGTTCTTC.

CDR3 region: CASSPLDRAYEQYF. The CDR3 DNA is TGTGCCAGCTCACCGTTGGACAGGGCCTACGAGCAGTACTTC. The chain links TRBV18 to TRBJ2-7; 8 bases are shared with TRBD1. CDR1 KGHSH and CDR2 LQKENI come from the germline V gene. The CDR3 spans 14 residues. Trimming cost V 3 bases and J 2 bases; bases outside gene matches: 3.

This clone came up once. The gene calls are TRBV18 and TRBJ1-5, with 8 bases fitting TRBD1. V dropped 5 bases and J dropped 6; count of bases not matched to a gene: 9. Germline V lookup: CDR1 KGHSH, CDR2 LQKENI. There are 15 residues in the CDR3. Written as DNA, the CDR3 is TGTGCCAGCTCATCCACTACAGGGGGTGGTCAGCCCCAGCATTTT. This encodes CASSSTTGGGQPQHF.

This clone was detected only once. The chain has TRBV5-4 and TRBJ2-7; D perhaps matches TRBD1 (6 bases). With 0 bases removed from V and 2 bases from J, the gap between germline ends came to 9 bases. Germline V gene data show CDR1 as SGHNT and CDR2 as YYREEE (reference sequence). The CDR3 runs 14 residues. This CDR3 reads CASSLVDRAYEQYF. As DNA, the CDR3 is TGTGCCAGCAGCTTGGTGGACAGAGCCTACGAGCAGTACTTC.

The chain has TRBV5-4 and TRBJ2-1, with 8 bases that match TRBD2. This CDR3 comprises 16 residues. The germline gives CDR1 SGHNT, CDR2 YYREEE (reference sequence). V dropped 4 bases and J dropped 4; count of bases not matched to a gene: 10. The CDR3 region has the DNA TGTGCCAGCAGCGGATCGACTAGCGACCTTTACAATGAGCAGTTCTTC. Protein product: CASSGSTSDLYNEQFF.

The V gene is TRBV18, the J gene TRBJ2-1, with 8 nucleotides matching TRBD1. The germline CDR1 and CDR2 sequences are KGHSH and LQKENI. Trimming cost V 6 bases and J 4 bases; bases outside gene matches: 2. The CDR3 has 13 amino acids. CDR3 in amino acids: CASSGQAYNEQFF. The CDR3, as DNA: TGTGCCAGCTCGGGACAGGCTTACAATGAGCAGTTCTTC.

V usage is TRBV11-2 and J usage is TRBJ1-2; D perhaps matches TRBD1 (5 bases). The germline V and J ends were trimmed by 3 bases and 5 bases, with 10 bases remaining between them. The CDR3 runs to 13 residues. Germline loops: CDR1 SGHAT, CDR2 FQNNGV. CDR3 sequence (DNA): TGTGCCAGCAGCTTGGGGGGGGTTTATGGCTACACCTTC. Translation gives CASSLGGVYGYTF.

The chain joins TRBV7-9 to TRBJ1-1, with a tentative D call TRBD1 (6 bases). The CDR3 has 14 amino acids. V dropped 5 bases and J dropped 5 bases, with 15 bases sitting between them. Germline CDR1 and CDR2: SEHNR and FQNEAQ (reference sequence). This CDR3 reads CASSVKGVGTEAFF. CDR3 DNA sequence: TGTGCCAGCAGCGTCAAGGGGGTAGGGACTGAAGCTTTCTTT.

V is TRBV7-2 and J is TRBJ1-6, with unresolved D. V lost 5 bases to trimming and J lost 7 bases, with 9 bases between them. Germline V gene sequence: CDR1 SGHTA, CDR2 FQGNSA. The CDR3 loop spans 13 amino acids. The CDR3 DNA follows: TGTGCCAGCAGCCCGAGCCGGAATTCACCCCTCCACTTT. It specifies CASSPSRNSPLHF.

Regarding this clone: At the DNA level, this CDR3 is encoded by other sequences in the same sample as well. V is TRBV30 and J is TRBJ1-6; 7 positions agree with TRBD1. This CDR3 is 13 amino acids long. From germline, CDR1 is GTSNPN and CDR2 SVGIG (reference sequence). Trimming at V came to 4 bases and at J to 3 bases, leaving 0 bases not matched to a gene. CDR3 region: CAWTGGYNSPLHF. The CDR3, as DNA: TGTGCCTGGACAGGGGGCTATAATTCACCCCTCCACTTT. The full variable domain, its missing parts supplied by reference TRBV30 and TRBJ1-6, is SQTIHQWPATLVQPVGSPLSLECTVEGTSNPNLYWYRQAAGRGLQLLFYSVGIGQISSEVPQNLSASRPQDRQFILSSKKLLLSDSGFYLCAWTGGYNSPLHFGNGTRLTVT.

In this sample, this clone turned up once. This CDR3 is CASSSGMYEQYF. CDR3 in DNA: TGTGCCAGCAGCTCCGGGATGTACGAGCAGTACTTC. V usage is TRBV7-9 and J usage is TRBJ2-7, with a tentative D call TRBD2 (5 bases). CDR3 length equals 12 residues. CDR1 is SEHNR, CDR2 FQNEAQ, per germline (reference sequence). Trimming removed 4 bases from V and 4 bases from J, with 8 bases in between.

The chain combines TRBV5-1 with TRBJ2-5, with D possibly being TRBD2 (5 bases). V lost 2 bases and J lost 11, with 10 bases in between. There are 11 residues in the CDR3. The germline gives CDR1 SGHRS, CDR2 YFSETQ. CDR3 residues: CASSLEGRQYF. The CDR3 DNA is TGCGCCAGCAGCTTAGAGGGAAGGCAGTACTTC.

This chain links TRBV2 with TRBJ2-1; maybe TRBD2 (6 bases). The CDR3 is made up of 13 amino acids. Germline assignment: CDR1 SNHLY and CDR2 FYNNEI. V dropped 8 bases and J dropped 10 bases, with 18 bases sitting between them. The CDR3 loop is CASSSKGGTEQFF. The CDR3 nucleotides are TGTGCCAGCTCCTCTAAGGGAGGCACCGAGCAGTTCTTC.

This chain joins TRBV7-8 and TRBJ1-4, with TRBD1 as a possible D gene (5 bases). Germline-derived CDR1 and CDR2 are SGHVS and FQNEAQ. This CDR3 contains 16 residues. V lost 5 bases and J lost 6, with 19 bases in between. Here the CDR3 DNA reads TGTGCCAGCAGCAGAGATGGACTCCCGGGGGATGAAAAACTGTTTTTT. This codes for CASSRDGLPGDEKLFF.

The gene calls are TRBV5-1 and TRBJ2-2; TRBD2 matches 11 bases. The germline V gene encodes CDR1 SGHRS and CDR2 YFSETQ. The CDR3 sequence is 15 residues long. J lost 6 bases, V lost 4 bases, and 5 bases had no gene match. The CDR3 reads CASSHSGRAPGELFF. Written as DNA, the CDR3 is TGCGCCAGCAGCCATAGCGGGAGGGCCCCCGGGGAGCTGTTTTTT.

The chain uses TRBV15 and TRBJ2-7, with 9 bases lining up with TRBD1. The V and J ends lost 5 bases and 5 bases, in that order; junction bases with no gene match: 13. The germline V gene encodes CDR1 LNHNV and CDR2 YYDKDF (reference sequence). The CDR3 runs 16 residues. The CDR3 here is CATSLGLTGGEDEQYF. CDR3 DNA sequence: TGTGCCACCAGCCTCGGATTGACAGGGGGAGAGGACGAGCAGTACTTC.

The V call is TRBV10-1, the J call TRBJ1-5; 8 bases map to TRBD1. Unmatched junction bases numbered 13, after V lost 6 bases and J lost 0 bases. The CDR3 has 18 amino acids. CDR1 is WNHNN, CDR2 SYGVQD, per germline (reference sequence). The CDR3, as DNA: TGCGCCAGCAGGAAACAGGGGGAAGAGGGGTATAGCAATCAGCCCCAGCATTTT. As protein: CASRKQGEEGYSNQPQHF.

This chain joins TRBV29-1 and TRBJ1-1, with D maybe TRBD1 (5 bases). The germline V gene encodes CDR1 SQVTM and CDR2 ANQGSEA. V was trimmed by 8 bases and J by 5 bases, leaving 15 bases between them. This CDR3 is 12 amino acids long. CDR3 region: CSWGWEGTEAFF. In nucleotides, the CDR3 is TGCAGCTGGGGGTGGGAGGGGACTGAAGCTTTCTTT.

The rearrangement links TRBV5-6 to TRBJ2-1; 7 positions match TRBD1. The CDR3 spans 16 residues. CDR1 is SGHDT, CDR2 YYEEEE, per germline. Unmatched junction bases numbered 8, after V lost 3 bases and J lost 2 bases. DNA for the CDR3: TGTGCCAGCAGCTCCTGGACAGGTTCAACCTACAATGAGCAGTTCTTC. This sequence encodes CASSSWTGSTYNEQFF.

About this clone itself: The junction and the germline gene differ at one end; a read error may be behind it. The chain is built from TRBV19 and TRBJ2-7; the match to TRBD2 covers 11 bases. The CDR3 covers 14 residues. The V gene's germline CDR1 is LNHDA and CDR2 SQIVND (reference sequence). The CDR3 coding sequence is TGTGCCAGTAGTATTCTAGCGGGAGGTTACGGGCAGTACTTC. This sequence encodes CASSILAGGYGQYF.

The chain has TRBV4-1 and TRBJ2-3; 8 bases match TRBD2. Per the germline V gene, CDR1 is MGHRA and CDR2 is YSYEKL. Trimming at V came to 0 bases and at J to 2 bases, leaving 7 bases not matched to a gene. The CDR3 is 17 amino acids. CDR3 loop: CASSQERVAGFTDTQYF. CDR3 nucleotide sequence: TGCGCCAGCAGCCAAGAGAGGGTAGCGGGATTCACAGATACGCAGTATTTT.

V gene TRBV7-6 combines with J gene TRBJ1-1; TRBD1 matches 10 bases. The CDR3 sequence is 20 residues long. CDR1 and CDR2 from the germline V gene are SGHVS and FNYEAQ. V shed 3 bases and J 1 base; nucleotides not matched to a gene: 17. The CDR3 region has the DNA TGTGCCAGCAGCTTCCGCCCACTTGTCCCGGGACAGGGGACGAACACTGAAGCTTTCTTT. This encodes CASSFRPLVPGQGTNTEAFF.

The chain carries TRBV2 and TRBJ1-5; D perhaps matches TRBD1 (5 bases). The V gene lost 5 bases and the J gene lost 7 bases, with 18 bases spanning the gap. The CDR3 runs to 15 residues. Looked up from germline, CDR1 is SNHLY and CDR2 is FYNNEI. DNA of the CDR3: TGTGCCAGCAGTCTGGGGGTCTTGCGGGACCAGCCCCAGCATTTT. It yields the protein CASSLGVLRDQPQHF.